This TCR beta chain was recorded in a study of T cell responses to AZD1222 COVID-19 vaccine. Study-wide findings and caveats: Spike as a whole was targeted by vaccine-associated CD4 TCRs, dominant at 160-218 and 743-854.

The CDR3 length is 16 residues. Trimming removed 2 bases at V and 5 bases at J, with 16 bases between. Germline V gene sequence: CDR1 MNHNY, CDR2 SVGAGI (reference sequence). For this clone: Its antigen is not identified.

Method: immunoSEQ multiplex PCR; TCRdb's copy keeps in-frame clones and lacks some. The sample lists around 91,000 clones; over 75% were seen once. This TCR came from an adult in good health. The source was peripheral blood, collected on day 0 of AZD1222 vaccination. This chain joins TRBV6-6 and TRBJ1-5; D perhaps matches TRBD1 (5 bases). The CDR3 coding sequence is TGTGCCAGCAGTTACGACGGGACGATGAGGCATCAGCCCCAGCATTTT. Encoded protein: CASSYDGTMRHQPQHF.